This TCR beta chain emerged from a study of blood T cell repertoires in COVID-19. This clone has only one observation. The germline CDR1 and CDR2 sequences are SEHNR and FQNEAQ (reference sequence). J was trimmed by 3 bases and V by 5 bases; bases with no gene match: 2. CDR3 length: 14 amino acids. Clones were read by immunoSEQ multiplex PCR, and TCRdb kept only the in-frame ones, dropping some. This sample has 150,000 to 180,000 clones, with around 83% found just once. Sample: peripheral blood. The chain joins TRBV7-9 to TRBJ2-5, with 11 positions matching TRBD2. This clonotype was obtained from a woman aged 55 to 70 with COVID-19, enrolled during active disease. CDR3 in DNA: TGTGCCAGCAGCCCGGGACTAGCGGAAGAGACCCAGTACTTC. Its protein product is CASSPGLAEETQYF.